Given below is one TCR beta chain in context. The antigen is unknown. Method: immunoSEQ multiplex PCR; TCRdb's copy keeps in-frame clones and lacks some. The sample carries 65,000 to 80,000 clones, about nine tenths recorded once. The CDR3 loop spans 13 amino acids. J lost 5 bases, V lost 1 base, and 0 bases had no gene match. The germline gives CDR1 MGHRA, CDR2 YSYEKL. The investigators sampled blood at baseline, at cycle 4 day 1, and at cycle 7 day 1. This entry comes from a study of OX40 agonist ivuxolimab in advanced cancers. Study-wide context: The mean age was 60 years, ranging from roughly 23 to 90, with approximately 83% of participants male. Of the participants, approximately 36% had some prior anti-PD-1, anti-PD-L1 or anti-CTLA-4 therapy, which was allowed.

Study-level points and caveats: Low clonal expansion, among the lowest seen, marked partial responders at 0.1-3.0 mg/kg.

The chain has TRBV4-1 and TRBJ2-7; 9 bases map to TRBD1. This sample comprised CD4+ or CD8+ T cells sorted from blood, obtained in a trial of the OX40 agonist ivuxolimab. The sequence derives from an adult with an advanced solid tumor such as melanoma, head and neck, liver or kidney cancer. The CDR3 is CASSQGQGDEQYF. The CDR3 region has the DNA TGCGCCAGCAGCCAAGGACAGGGGGACGAGCAGTACTTC.